This is a list of T cell receptor beta chains from one sample in a study of CD8 T cells in Susac syndrome. TCRdb redid the calling of the immunoSEQ multiplex PCR reads with MiXCR, one entry per CDR3 protein. The repertoire holds over 350,000 distinct CDR3 sequences, with about 85% as singletons. Sequencing was performed on CD8+ T cells from PBMCs. Receptor source: a human donor with multiple sclerosis. CDR3s include the opening cysteine and the closing phenylalanine or tryptophan. The D gene is left open where the match is weak. Clone sizes are given selectively: once, few, many, or a class where the clone is expanded.

TRBJ2-3 TRBV4-1 TRBD1 NA TGCGCCAGCAGCCAAGGTCTTCTCTTACAGGGGGCGAGCACAGATACGCAGTATTTT CASSQGLLLQGASTDTQYF
TRBJ2-7 TRBV5-4 TRBD2 few TGTGCCAGCAGCGTTGGACTAGCGGGAGCATCCTACGAGCAGTACTTC CASSVGLAGASYEQYF
TRBJ1-1 TRBV6-1 NA few TGTGCCGCATTCGCTGTTGGGTACACTGAAGCTTTCTTT CAAFAVGYTEAFF
TRBJ2-5 TRBV5-6 NA NA TGTGCCAGCAGCTTCACAGGCCAAGAGACCCAGTACTTC CASSFTGQETQYF
TRBJ1-1 TRBV5-1 NA NA TGCGCCAGCAGCTCCGACCCACCACCGAACACTGAAGCTTTCTTT CASSSDPPPNTEAFF
TRBJ1-5 TRBV3-1 NA NA TGTGCCAGCAGCCAAGAAGGAAGCTCGCACAATCAGCCCCAGCATTTT CASSQEGSSHNQPQHF
TRBJ2-3 TRBV7-9 TRBD2 NA TGTGCCAGCAGCTTAACTAGCGGCCCCACAGATACGCAGTATTTT CASSLTSGPTDTQYF
TRBJ2-1 TRBV27 TRBD2 NA TGTGCCAGCAGTTTTCTACGGGAGGAATTAGACCAGTTCTTC CASSFLREELDQFF
TRBJ1-1 TRBV19 NA NA TGTGCCAGTAGTATAAGGACCATGAACACTGAAGCTTTCTTT CASSIRTMNTEAFF
TRBJ2-7 TRBV5-6 NA NA TGTGCCAGCAGGTTTGCAGGCTCCTACGAGCAGTACTTC CASRFAGSYEQYF
TRBJ2-3 TRBV3-1 NA NA TGTGCCAGCAGCCAAGACACAGCAGTCTCCACAGATACGCAGTATTTT CASSQDTAVSTDTQYF
TRBJ1-1 TRBV29-1 TRBD1 NA TGCAGCGTTTTGGACAGGGAGGGCACTGAAGCTTTCTTT CSVLDREGTEAFF
TRBJ2-1 TRBV20-1 TRBD2 NA TGCAGTGCTAGCGTTAGCGGGATGTTAGGGAGCTCCTACAATGAGCAGTTCTTC CSASVSGMLGSSYNEQFF
TRBJ1-2 TRBV29-1 NA NA TGCAGCGTTCCCCCCTCGGATGGCTACACCTTC CSVPPSDGYTF
TRBJ1-1 TRBV30 NA NA TGTGCCTGGTCCCTTGATGCGAACACTGAAGCTTTCTTT CAWSLDANTEAFF
TRBJ2-5 TRBV4-1 NA NA TGCGCCAGCAGCCAAGTAAGGGGGCAAGAGACCCAGTACTTC CASSQVRGQETQYF
TRBJ2-2 TRBV2 NA NA TGTGCCAGCAGTGACCCACAAAGGGCTACCGGGGAGCTGTTTTTT CASSDPQRATGELFF
TRBJ2-3 TRBV2 TRBD2 few TGTGCCAGCAGACCACATCTAGCGGGGGAGTCGGATACGCAGTATTTT CASRPHLAGESDTQYF
TRBJ2-1 TRBV19 TRBD2 few TGTGCCAGTAGTATCAGCGGGAACTCCTACAATGAGCAGTTCTTC CASSISGNSYNEQFF
TRBJ2-3 TRBV20-1 NA NA TGCAGTGCTAGAATTCTCGAAGATACGCAGTATTTT CSARILEDTQYF
TRBJ2-5 TRBV5-4 NA NA TGTGCCAGCAGCCCGGACAAAGAGACCCAGTACTTC CASSPDKETQYF
TRBJ2-3 TRBV29-1 TRBD2 NA TGCAGCGTTGTGGGACTACACCACACAGATACGCAGTATTTT CSVVGLHHTDTQYF
TRBJ1-1 TRBV3-1 NA NA TGTGCCAGCAGCCAAGAAAGGGTCACTGAAGCTTTCTTT CASSQERVTEAFF
TRBJ2-7 TRBV20-1 NA NA TGCAGTGCCGGTCCACATTCCTACGAGCAGTACTTC CSAGPHSYEQYF
TRBJ2-3 TRBV28 NA NA TGTGCCAGCGGGAGGACCTTCACAGATACGCAGTATTTT CASGRTFTDTQYF
TRBJ2-7 TRBV2 TRBD2 NA TGTGCCAGCAGTGAAGGACTAGCGGAGGCTTTGGGCGAGCAGTACTTC CASSEGLAEALGEQYF
TRBJ2-7 TRBV30 NA NA TGTGCCCTGAGGCCATACGGCCACGAGCAGTACTTC CALRPYGHEQYF
TRBJ2-1 TRBV24-1 NA NA TGTGCCACCAGTGATTTAGGTAGGGTAGGAGAAGATGAGCAGTTCTTC CATSDLGRVGEDEQFF
TRBJ2-3 TRBV5-1 NA NA TGCGCCAGCAGCTTGGGAGAGGGCCCCGATACGCAGTATTTT CASSLGEGPDTQYF
TRBJ1-2 TRBV3-1 NA NA TGTGCCAGCAGCCAGGGCCGGTACTATGGCTACACCTTC CASSQGRYYGYTF
TRBJ2-7 TRBV19 TRBD1 NA TGTGCCAGTAGCGGACAGGGAGGTTACGAGCAGTACTTC CASSGQGGYEQYF